The 27 T cell receptor beta chains below all came from one sample that was sequenced in a study of T cell responses to AZD1222 COVID-19 vaccine. Repertoires were generated with immunoSEQ multiplex PCR, while TCRdb's copy carries only in-frame clones and drops some. The table shows approximately 150,000 clones, with more than 85% occurring only once. The sample consisted of peripheral blood, taken on day 0 of AZD1222 vaccination. The receptors stem from an adult in good health.

The chain links TRBV14 to TRBJ2-7; 7 nucleotides align to TRBD1. In germline, CDR1 is SGHDN, CDR2 FVKESK. This CDR3 is built from 16 residues. V shed 0 bases, J shed 6 bases, and the junction held 11 bases outside the gene matches. The CDR3 here is CASSQDRGLPLAEQYF. The CDR3 DNA reads TGTGCCAGCAGCCAAGATAGGGGGCTGCCTCTCGCCGAGCAGTACTTC.

The chain recombines TRBV12-3 or TRBV12-4 with TRBJ2-1, with a tentative D call TRBD2 (5 bases). This CDR3 spans 11 amino acids. V lost 7 bases to trimming and J lost 9 bases, with 10 bases between them. This CDR3 is CASTWSGEQFF. The CDR3, as DNA: TGTGCCAGCACTTGGAGCGGTGAGCAGTTCTTC.

The chain carries TRBV7-9 and TRBJ1-1; possible D gene TRBD1, 5 bases. CDR1 is SEHNR, CDR2 FQNEAQ, per germline (reference sequence). CDR3 length equals 15 residues. V shed 0 bases and J shed 3 bases, with 11 bases lying between them. Here the CDR3 reads CASSLARERYTEAFF. The CDR3 coding sequence is TGTGCCAGCAGCTTAGCCAGGGAGAGATACACTGAAGCTTTCTTT.

The genes are TRBV9 and TRBJ2-7; 7 positions agree with TRBD2. Germline assignment: CDR1 SGDLS and CDR2 YYNGEE. V lost 0 bases, J lost 0 bases, and 3 bases stayed unmatched. The CDR3 contains 15 residues. In DNA form, the CDR3 reads TGTGCCAGCAGCGTAGACCTAGCGGACTCCTACGAGCAGTACTTC. This encodes CASSVDLADSYEQYF. Filled out from reference TRBV9 and TRBJ2-7, the complete variable domain reads DSGVTQTPKHLITATGQRVTLRCSPRSGDLSVYWYQQSLDQGLQFLIQYYNGEERAKGNILERFSAQQFPDLHSELNLSSLELGDSALYFCASSVDLADSYEQYFGPGTRLTVT.

The CDR3 reads CASGLSGEANYEQYF. The CDR3 nucleotides read TGTGCTAGTGGTTTGTCTGGGGAGGCCAACTACGAGCAGTACTTC. This sequence joins TRBV12-5 and TRBJ2-7, with D tentatively TRBD2 (6 bases). Germline V gene data show CDR1 as LGHNT and CDR2 as FRNRAP. With 2 bases removed from V and 3 bases from J, the gap between germline ends came to 14 bases. The CDR3 length is 15 residues.

This clone was found once. The chain joins TRBV11-3 to TRBJ2-7, with 7 bases that match TRBD2. In germline, CDR1 is SGHNT, CDR2 YENEEA. The CDR3 loop spans 15 amino acids. The ends lost 4 bases at V and 6 bases at J; junction bases unmatched: 12. CDR3 loop: CASSSGGGRSGEQYF. CDR3 sequence (DNA): TGTGCCAGCAGCTCGGGGGGAGGTAGGTCCGGCGAGCAGTACTTC.

This chain uses TRBV9 with TRBJ1-5; D gene uncertain. CDR1 and CDR2 (germline): SGDLS, YYNGEE. This CDR3 has 13 amino acids. V was clipped by 0 bases and J by 5 bases, with 6 bases between them. The CDR3 is CASSVGTHQPQHF. The DNA for the CDR3 is TGTGCCAGCAGCGTAGGTACCCATCAGCCCCAGCATTTT.

CDR3 amino acids: CASSIGGPSTDTQYF. The CDR3 bases are TGTGCCAGTAGTATAGGCGGACCTAGCACAGATACGCAGTATTTT. This chain links TRBV19 with TRBJ2-3; no clear D gene. CDR1 and CDR2 (germline): LNHDA, SQIVND (reference sequence). The CDR3 extends over 15 amino acids. V was clipped by 1 base and J by 0 bases, with 8 bases between them.

V gene TRBV6-5 combines with J gene TRBJ1-5; 8 bases fit TRBD1. The CDR3 is 15 residues long. V lost 6 bases and J lost 5; bases outside the gene matches: 9. Germline V gives CDR1 MNHEY, CDR2 SVGAGI. The CDR3 loop reads CASRLDGTGYQPQHF. The CDR3 DNA sequence: TGTGCCAGCAGACTCGACGGGACAGGATATCAGCCCCAGCATTTT.

The chain joins TRBV6-2 or TRBV6-3 to TRBJ2-2; D is possibly TRBD1 (5 bases). The CDR3 contains 19 residues. Germline CDR1 reads MNHEY; CDR2 reads SVGEGT. V was trimmed by 0 bases and J by 0 bases, leaving 17 bases between them. CDR3 loop: CASSYSSDSNTANTGELFF. The CDR3 DNA follows: TGTGCCAGCAGTTACTCGAGTGACAGCAATACCGCGAACACCGGGGAGCTGTTTTTT.

V is TRBV15 and J is TRBJ1-6; 7 bases map to TRBD1. This CDR3 region has 14 residues. Unmatched junction bases numbered 3, after V lost 0 bases and J lost 10 bases. Germline values: CDR1 LNHNV, CDR2 YYDKDF (reference sequence). The CDR3, as DNA: TGTGCCACCAGCAGAGACGCGGGACAGTCACCCCTCCACTTT. Translating gives CATSRDAGQSPLHF. Looking up the rest from reference TRBV15 and TRBJ1-6 gives the full variable domain: DAMVIQNPRYQVTQFGKPVTLSCSQTLNHNVMYWYQQKSSQAPKLLFHYYDKDFNNEADTPDNFQSRRPNTSFCFLDIRSPGLGDTAMYLCATSRDAGQSPLHFGNGTRLTVT.

V gene TRBV7-3 combines with J gene TRBJ2-7, with D unresolved. The CDR3 contains 13 residues. Per germline, CDR1 SGHTA and CDR2 FQGTGA. V was shortened by 3 bases and J by 3 bases, with 9 bases between the two germline ends. The CDR3 here is CASSLGANYEQYF. The CDR3 DNA follows: TGTGCCAGCAGCTTGGGCGCGAACTACGAGCAGTACTTC.

The CDR3 DNA sequence: TGTGCCAGCAGTTATTCCCGTGTTTTCCGAGCGAACACCGGGGAGCTGTTTTTT. Its protein product is CASSYSRVFRANTGELFF. The V call is TRBV6-2 or TRBV6-3, the J call TRBJ2-2, with D uncertain. The CDR3 extends over 18 amino acids. Trimming stripped 3 bases from V and 0 bases from J, with 17 bases between. The V gene's germline CDR1 is MNHEY and CDR2 SVGEGT.

The chain links TRBV30 to TRBJ1-1, with D uncertain. Germline CDR1 is GTSNPN and CDR2 is SVGIG (reference sequence). V was pared by 3 bases and J by 0 bases, with 11 bases between. The length of the CDR3 is 14 residues. This CDR3 reads CAWSATLMNTEAFF. The CDR3 DNA reads TGTGCCTGGAGCGCGACACTCATGAACACTGAAGCTTTCTTT.

This chain connects TRBV3-1 (or the pseudogene TRBV3-2) to TRBJ1-2; D unclear. Trimming left V 5 bases short and J 7 bases short, with 11 bases between. Germline V gene data show CDR1 as LGHDT and CDR2 as YNNKEL (reference sequence). The CDR3 has 12 residues. The CDR3 spells CASSWERSGYTF. The CDR3 DNA sequence: TGTGCCAGCAGCTGGGAAAGGAGTGGCTACACCTTC.

The chain couples TRBV5-1 to TRBJ1-2; 10 bases fit TRBD1. The CDR3 length is 15 residues. Per the germline V gene, CDR1 is SGHRS and CDR2 is YFSETQ. Unmatched junction bases numbered 7, after V lost 4 bases and J lost 4 bases. CDR3 nucleotide sequence: TGCGCCAGCAGCCATGGGACAGGGGCTTTCTATGGCTACACCTTC. Translating it yields CASSHGTGAFYGYTF. The full variable domain, with the rest looked up from reference TRBV5-1 and TRBJ1-2, is KAGVTQTPRYLIKTRGQQVTLSCSPISGHRSVSWYQQTPGQGLQFLFEYFSETQRNKGNFPGRFSGRQFSNSRSEMNVSTLELGDSALYLCASSHGTGAFYGYTFGSGTRLTVV.

The chain carries TRBV29-1 and TRBJ1-1; perhaps TRBD1 as D (5 bases). The CDR3 totals 12 residues. CDR1 and CDR2 from the germline V gene are SQVTM and ANQGSEA. The CDR3 nucleotides are TGCACCGTGATCGAAGGGGTCGCTGAAGCTTTCTTT. Amino acids: CTVIEGVAEAFF. Full variable domain (outside the CDR3, taken from reference TRBV29-1 and TRBJ1-1): SAVISQKPSRDICQRGTSLTIQCQVDSQVTMMFWYRQQPGQSLTLIATANQGSEATYESGFVIDKFPISRPNLTFSTLTVSNMSPEDSSIYLCTVIEGVAEAFFGQGTRLTVV.

This clone appeared once. Germline and junction disagree at one end, which may indicate a read error. This chain links TRBV11-2 with TRBJ2-7; weak D call: TRBD1 (6 bases). The CDR3 has 12 amino acids. Germline V CDR1 and CDR2: SGHAT, FQNNGV. In nucleotides, the CDR3 is TGTGCCACCGGGACATCCTCCCACGAGCAGTACTTC. Protein product: CATGTSSHEQYF.

The chain links TRBV30 to TRBJ1-5; tentative D call: TRBD1 (5 bases). Germline lookup yields CDR1 GTSNPN and CDR2 SVGIG (reference sequence). CDR3 size: 13 residues. The V end lost 5 bases, the J end lost 5 bases, and 13 bases lay between the germline ends. The CDR3 reads CAWARGTDQPQHF. The CDR3, as DNA: TGTGCCTGGGCCCGGGGGACGGATCAGCCCCAGCATTTT.

The chain links TRBV7-3 to TRBJ2-1; 13 nucleotides agree with TRBD2. CDR3 length equals 19 residues. Germline values: CDR1 SGHTA, CDR2 FQGTGA. With V trimmed by 6 bases and J by 3 bases, 14 bases remained unmatched. CDR3 nucleotides: TGTGCCAGCAGTCCAGGACTAGCGGGAGATGGGGGTTTCTACAATGAGCAGTTCTTC. It is translated as CASSPGLAGDGGFYNEQFF.

The chain carries TRBV3-1 (or the pseudogene TRBV3-2) and TRBJ2-3; 11 positions match TRBD2. Trimming at V came to 6 bases and at J to 5 bases, leaving 7 bases not matched to a gene. Germline V gene data show CDR1 as LGHDT and CDR2 as YNNKEL (reference sequence). The CDR3 covers 15 residues. The CDR3: CASSPLAGGGDTQYF. The CDR3 DNA reads as TGTGCCAGCAGTCCCCTAGCGGGGGGAGGAGATACGCAGTATTTT.

The genes are TRBV28 and TRBJ1-5, with 11 bases fitting TRBD1. Trimming took 6 bases from V and 15 from J; bases not matched to a gene: 13. Germline CDR1 reads MDHEN; CDR2 reads SYDVKM. The CDR3 runs 14 residues. The CDR3 DNA is TGTGCCAGCAGCTCCGGGACAGGGGGTCGTCTGGGGCATTTT. Translation: CASSSGTGGRLGHF.

The genes are TRBV30 and TRBJ1-5; perhaps TRBD1 as D (5 bases). The germline CDR1 and CDR2 sequences are GTSNPN and SVGIG (reference sequence). The CDR3 runs to 14 residues. V was clipped by 3 bases and J by 6 bases, with 15 bases between them. The CDR3 loop is CAWSRGGEAQPQHF. CDR3 in DNA: TGTGCCTGGAGCCGTGGAGGGGAGGCTCAGCCCCAGCATTTT.

The V call is TRBV5-6, the J call TRBJ2-5, with D perhaps TRBD1 or TRBD2 (6 bases each). V was pared by 2 bases and J by 5 bases, with 22 bases between. CDR1 and CDR2 (germline): SGHDT, YYEEEE. The CDR3 contains 17 residues. The CDR3 DNA reads TGTGCCAGCAGCTTTGGGGGCCGCAGTGAGGGGAGGGAGACCCAGTACTTC. As protein: CASSFGGRSEGRETQYF.

The rearrangement links TRBV10-3 to TRBJ2-5, with 11 bases that match TRBD2. The CDR3 has 15 amino acids. In germline, CDR1 is ENHRY, CDR2 SYGVKD. V lost 0 bases, J lost 5 bases, and 2 bases stayed unmatched. The CDR3, as DNA: TGTGCCATCAGTGAGTCTAGCGGGAGGGGGGAGACCCAGTACTTC. Protein product: CAISESSGRGETQYF.

V gene TRBV19 combines with J gene TRBJ1-2; 7 bases line up with TRBD1. From germline, CDR1 is LNHDA and CDR2 SQIVND (reference sequence). This CDR3 spans 15 amino acids. The V gene end was trimmed by 2 bases and the J gene end by 0 bases; junction bases not matched to a gene: 3. The CDR3 is CASSIQGTANYGYTF. The DNA for the CDR3 is TGTGCCAGTAGTATACAAGGGACAGCTAACTATGGCTACACCTTC.

The sample holds one count of this clone. This chain connects TRBV7-2 to TRBJ1-5; a weak D match, TRBD1 (5 bases). CDR1 SGHTA and CDR2 FQGNSA come from the germline V gene. Trimming stripped 5 bases from V and 4 bases from J, with 12 bases between. The CDR3 loop spans 14 amino acids. This CDR3 reads CASSPDGGNQPQHF. In DNA, the CDR3 is TGTGCCAGCAGCCCGGACGGGGGAAATCAGCCCCAGCATTTT.